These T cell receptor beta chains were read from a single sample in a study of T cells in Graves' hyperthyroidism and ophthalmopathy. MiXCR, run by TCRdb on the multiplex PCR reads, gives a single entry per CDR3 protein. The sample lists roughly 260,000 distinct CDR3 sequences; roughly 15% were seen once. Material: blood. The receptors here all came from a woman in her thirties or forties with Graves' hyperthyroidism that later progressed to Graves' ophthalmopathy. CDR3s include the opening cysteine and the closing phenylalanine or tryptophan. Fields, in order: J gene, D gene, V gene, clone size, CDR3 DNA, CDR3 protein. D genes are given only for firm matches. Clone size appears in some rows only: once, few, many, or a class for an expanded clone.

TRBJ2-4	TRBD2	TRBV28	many	TGTGCCAGCAGTTTATGGCGGGAGGCCAAAAACATTCAGTACTTC	CASSLWREAKNIQYF
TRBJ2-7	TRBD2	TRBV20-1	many	TGCAGTGCTCCCCTTATGGCTAGCGGGACCTACGAGCAGTACTTC	CSAPLMASGTYEQYF
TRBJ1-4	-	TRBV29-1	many	TGCAGCGGATGGACCTATAATGAAAAACTGTTTTTT	CSGWTYNEKLFF
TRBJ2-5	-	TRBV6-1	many	TGTGCCAGCCTTAGACATCTGGCAGAGACCCAGTACTTC	CASLRHLAETQYF
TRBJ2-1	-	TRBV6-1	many	TGTGCCAGCAGTGATCTGACAGGAGAGGGTCCCAATGAGCAGTTCTTC	CASSDLTGEGPNEQFF
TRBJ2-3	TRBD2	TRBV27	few	TGTGCCAGCAGTTCCTTACTAGCGGGACGGACAGATACGCAGTATTTT	CASSSLLAGRTDTQYF
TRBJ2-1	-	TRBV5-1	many	TGCGCCAGCAGCTTTGGTGGGGTACGGAATGAGCAGTTCTTC	CASSFGGVRNEQFF
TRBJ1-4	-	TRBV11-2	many	TGTGCCAGCAGCTTAGTGGGGGGCCGTGGAAAACTGTTTTTT	CASSLVGGRGKLFF
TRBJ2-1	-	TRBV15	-	TGTGCCACCAGCAGATCTGGCAAGGTAGGGCCGAAGGAAGGGCAGTTCTTC	CATSRSGKVGPKEGQFF
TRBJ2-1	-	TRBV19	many	TGTGCCAGTAGTATAGATTGGTGGGCCAAGCAAAACCACAATGAGCAGTTCTTC	CASSIDWWAKQNHNEQFF
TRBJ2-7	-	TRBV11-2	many	TGTGCCAGCAGCTTGGGGGGACTGGCCTCCTACGAGCAGTACTTC	CASSLGGLASYEQYF
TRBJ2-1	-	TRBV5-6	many	TGTGCCAGCAGCCGATTGGGGGGTCTAGCTCAAAGGCAGTTCTTC	CASSRLGGLAQRQFF
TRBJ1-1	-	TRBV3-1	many	TGTGCCAGCAGACACCTGAACACTGAAGCTTTCTTT	CASRHLNTEAFF
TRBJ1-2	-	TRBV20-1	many	TGCAGTGCTAAACAGGGAACTAACTATGGCTACACCTTC	CSAKQGTNYGYTF
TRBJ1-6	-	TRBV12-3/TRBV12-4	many	TGTGCCAGCAGTTTTTCGAGATCACCCCTCCACTTT	CASSFSRSPLHF
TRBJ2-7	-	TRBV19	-	TGTGCCACTGCTAGGGAGACGGACCAGTACTTC	CATARETDQYF
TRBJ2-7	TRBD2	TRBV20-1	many	TGCAGTGCTCTCCGGACTAGCGGGATCGTCGACGAGCAGTACTTC	CSALRTSGIVDEQYF
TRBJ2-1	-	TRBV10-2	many	TGCGCCAGCAGTGATTGGGGGGCTATAAACAATGAGCAGTTCTTC	CASSDWGAINNEQFF
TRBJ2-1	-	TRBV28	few	TGTGCCAGCAGTTCACCCCTTATTGGGTGGGTGTCTGTCAATGAGCAGTTCTTC	CASSSPLIGWVSVNEQFF
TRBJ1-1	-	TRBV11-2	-	TGTGCCAGCAGCTTAGACCCATCCGTGGGGGCTGAAGCTTTCTTT	CASSLDPSVGAEAFF
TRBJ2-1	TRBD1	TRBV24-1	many	TGTGCCACCAGTGACTCCTGGACAGGGAGGAATGAGCAGTTCTTC	CATSDSWTGRNEQFF
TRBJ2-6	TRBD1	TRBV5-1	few	TGCGCCAGCAGCTTTGGCGGCGGAGGGACAGGGGGATCGTCTGGGGCCAACGTCCTGACTTTC	CASSFGGGGTGGSSGANVLTF
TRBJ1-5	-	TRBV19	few	TGTGCCAGTAGTATCGGGTCCGTCCGCCCTCAGCCCCAGCATTTT	CASSIGSVRPQPQHF
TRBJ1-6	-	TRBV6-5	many	TGTGCCAGCAGTTACTCGAGGGGGTCCTATAATTCACCCCTCCACTTT	CASSYSRGSYNSPLHF
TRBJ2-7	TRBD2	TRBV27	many	TGTGCCAGCTCCCCTAGCGGGAGAGTCTACGAGCAGTACTTC	CASSPSGRVYEQYF
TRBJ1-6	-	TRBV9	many	TGTGCCAGCAGCGTAGGTTGGGCGCGGAATTCACCCCTCCACTTT	CASSVGWARNSPLHF
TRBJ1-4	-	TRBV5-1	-	TGCGCCAGCAGCTTGGGAGGGGCGACATCAACTAATGAAAAACTGTTTTTT	CASSLGGATSTNEKLFF
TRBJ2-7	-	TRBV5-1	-	TGCGCCAGCAGCTCTCAATTAACAGGGGAGGGTGTCTACGAGCAGTACTTC	CASSSQLTGEGVYEQYF
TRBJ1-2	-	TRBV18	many	TGTGCCAGCTCACCCAGGACAAGAGCTAACTATGGCTACACCTTC	CASSPRTRANYGYTF
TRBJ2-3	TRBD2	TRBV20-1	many	TGCAGTGCTAGAGCGCGCCAAGTGGGAGGGCCTAGGGCAGATACGCAGTATTTT	CSARARQVGGPRADTQYF
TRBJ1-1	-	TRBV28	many	TGTGCCAGCAGCTCCAACTCGCCGGGAGCAGTAAGGAACACTGAAGCTTTCTTT	CASSSNSPGAVRNTEAFF
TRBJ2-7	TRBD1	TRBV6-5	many	TGTGCCAGCAGTTACTCTGAATGGGCGACAGGGCGCTCCTACGAGCAGTACTTC	CASSYSEWATGRSYEQYF
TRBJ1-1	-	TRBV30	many	TGTGCCTGGAGTGTTAACTTGAACACTGAAGCTTTCTTT	CAWSVNLNTEAFF
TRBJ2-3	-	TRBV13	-	TGTGCCAGCAGCTCCGACCTTAGCGGCACAGATACGCAGTATTTT	CASSSDLSGTDTQYF
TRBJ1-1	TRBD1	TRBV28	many	TGTGCCAGCAGTTTACTCGGACAGGGCGTAAGAGGCACTGAAGCTTTCTTT	CASSLLGQGVRGTEAFF
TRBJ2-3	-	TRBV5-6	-	TGTGCCAGCTCACAAGGGGCGGGCGATACGCAGTATTTT	CASSQGAGDTQYF
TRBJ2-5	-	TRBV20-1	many	TGCAGTGCTAGTACGGAGACCCAGTACTTC	CSASTETQYF
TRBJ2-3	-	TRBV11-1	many	TGTGCCAGCAGCATGACCGAAACTACGCAGTATTTT	CASSMTETTQYF
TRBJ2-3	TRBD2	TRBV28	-	TGTGCCAGCAGTCGGCGGGAGGGCCCAGATACGCAGTATTTT	CASSRREGPDTQYF